One and the same sample provided the 22 T cell receptor beta chains below, sequenced in a study of T cells after yellow fever vaccination. TCRdb reprocessed the 5' RACE reads with MiXCR, giving one entry per CDR3 protein. The sample lists around 180,000 distinct CDR3 sequences; 6.2% were seen once. Source: CD4+ T cells sorted from PBMCs, taken on the day of the first yellow fever vaccination. The receptors were sampled from a man between 18 and 29 years old who received the YFV17D yellow fever vaccine.

In its sample, this clonotype was seen a few times. The rearrangement uses TRBV12-3 or TRBV12-4 and TRBJ1-5; D is possibly TRBD1 (6 bases). This CDR3 spans 14 amino acids. Trimming removed 5 bases from V and 5 bases from J, with 13 bases in between. Here the CDR3 DNA reads TGTGCCAGCAGTCAGGGAGGGGGATATCAGCCCCAGCATTTT. It specifies CASSQGGGYQPQHF.

This clonotype was seen many times. The chain links TRBV7-6 to TRBJ2-2; possibly TRBD1 or TRBD2 for D (5 bases each). This CDR3 comprises 14 residues. Germline-derived CDR1 and CDR2 are SGHVS and FNYEAQ. V lost 8 bases to trimming and J lost 5 bases, with 15 bases between them. The CDR3 nucleotides are TGTGCCAGCGGGGGACCTGGAAGGACCGGGGAGCTGTTTTTT. Residues: CASGGPGRTGELFF.

This clonotype came up a few times. The chain employs TRBV7-9 and TRBJ1-4; D remains unclear. Germline V lookup: CDR1 SEHNR, CDR2 FQNEAQ (reference sequence). The CDR3 is 11 residues long. V dropped 3 bases and J dropped 12 bases, with 8 bases sitting between them. Written as DNA, the CDR3 is TGTGCCAGCAGCTTTTACGGGGAACTGTTTTTT. This codes for CASSFYGELFF.

This clonotype was observed at least ten times. V and J are TRBV5-5 and TRBJ2-2, with a weak D call TRBD2 (5 bases). Germline V gene lookup returns CDR1 SGHKS and CDR2 YYEKEE (reference sequence). CDR3 length: 14 amino acids. The ends were cut back, 4 bases at V and 7 bases at J, with 14 bases in the middle. CDR3 coding DNA: TGTGCCAGCAGCCGGCTCGGGGTTCACGGGGAGCTGTTTTTT. This encodes CASSRLGVHGELFF. The full variable domain, completed using reference TRBV5-5 and TRBJ2-2, is DAGVTQSPTHLIKTRGQQVTLRCSPISGHKSVSWYQQVLGQGPQFIFQYYEKEERGRGNFPDRFSARQFPNYSSELNVNALLLGDSALYLCASSRLGVHGELFFGEGSRLTVL.

The gene calls are TRBV7-9 and TRBJ2-2; unclear D gene. CDR3 length equals 13 residues. V was clipped by 3 bases and J by 5 bases, with 7 bases between them. Germline lookup yields CDR1 SEHNR and CDR2 FQNEAQ (reference sequence). The CDR3 here is CASSLVRTGELFF. CDR3 coding DNA: TGTGCCAGCAGCTTGGTTAGGACCGGGGAGCTGTTTTTT.

CDR3 DNA sequence: TGTGCCAGCTCATCGGGACAGAATCAGCCCCAGCATTTT. This gives the protein CASSSGQNQPQHF. The gene calls are TRBV18 and TRBJ1-5; 7 nucleotides line up with TRBD1. Germline CDR1 KGHSH, CDR2 LQKENI. CDR3 length: 13 residues. The trim removed 5 bases at V and 4 bases at J, leaving 2 bases unmatched.

The sample holds many counts of this clonotype. CDR3 in amino acids: CASSQREVDTQYF. CDR3 DNA sequence: TGTGCCAGCAGCCAACGCGAGGTAGATACGCAGTATTTT. The rearrangement links TRBV3-1 to TRBJ2-3, with D uncertain. The germline V and J ends were trimmed by 2 bases and 5 bases, with 8 bases remaining between them. The germline V gene encodes CDR1 LGHDT and CDR2 YNNKEL (reference sequence). The CDR3 consists of 13 residues.

The V and J genes are TRBV5-1 and TRBJ2-1; possibly TRBD2 for D (6 bases). The CDR3 contains 14 residues. V shed 2 bases and J shed 3 bases, with 9 bases lying between them. Germline V gene sequence: CDR1 SGHRS, CDR2 YFSETQ. The CDR3 reads CASSLWGVYNEQFF. The CDR3 nucleotides read TGCGCCAGCAGCTTATGGGGGGTCTACAATGAGCAGTTCTTC.

This clonotype was counted ten times or more. The rearrangement uses TRBV7-2 and TRBJ1-4, with a possible D match to TRBD1 (5 bases). Germline assignment: CDR1 SGHTA and CDR2 FQGNSA. Trimming left V 1 base short and J 7 bases short, with 13 bases between. The CDR3 extends over 15 amino acids. CDR3 DNA: TGTGCCAGCAGCTTAGGGGGGAACGTGGGTGAAAAACTGTTTTTT. Its protein is CASSLGGNVGEKLFF.

The sample holds a few counts of this clonotype. V gene TRBV6-1 combines with J gene TRBJ1-1, with D uncertain. Trimming removed 8 bases at V and 4 bases at J, with 14 bases between. CDR3 length equals 13 residues. Germline V gene data show CDR1 as MNHNS and CDR2 as SASEGT. CDR3 sequence: CASRPTAATEAFF. In DNA form, the CDR3 reads TGTGCCAGCCGACCGACGGCGGCCACTGAAGCTTTCTTT.

This clonotype was counted at least ten times. This rearrangement joins TRBV27 to TRBJ1-1, with D perhaps TRBD1 (6 bases). The CDR3 loop spans 14 amino acids. Trimming removed 3 bases from V and 2 bases from J, with 10 bases in between. Germline assignment: CDR1 MNHEY and CDR2 SMNVEV (reference sequence). CDR3 sequence: CASSFQGTNTEAFF. The CDR3 DNA follows: TGTGCCAGCAGTTTTCAGGGGACAAACACTGAAGCTTTCTTT.

This clonotype has a count of ten or more. The V call is TRBV5-1, the J call TRBJ2-1, with D perhaps matching TRBD2 (6 bases). The CDR3 runs 16 residues. CDR1 is SGHRS and CDR2 is YFSETQ in the germline V gene. V gave up 0 bases and J gave up 3 bases, with 13 bases separating them. CDR3 loop: CASSLGGDANYNEQFF. The DNA for the CDR3 is TGCGCCAGCAGCTTGGGGGGGGACGCAAACTACAATGAGCAGTTCTTC.

The rearrangement links TRBV5-4 to TRBJ2-3, with D perhaps TRBD2 (7 bases). Per the germline V gene, CDR1 is SGHNT and CDR2 is YYREEE (reference sequence). V was cut by 2 bases and J by 0 bases, with 16 bases left in between. The CDR3 totals 17 residues. CDR3 residues: CASSFPGRGASTDTQYF. In nucleotides, the CDR3 is TGTGCCAGCAGCTTCCCCGGACGGGGGGCTAGCACAGATACGCAGTATTTT.

This clonotype was detected many times. This chain connects TRBV5-1 to TRBJ2-5; tentative D call: TRBD2 (5 bases). The CDR3 length is 13 residues. The germline CDR1 and CDR2 sequences are SGHRS and YFSETQ. V shed 4 bases and J shed 4 bases, with 11 bases lying between them. CDR3 nucleotides: TGCGCCAGCAGCGATAGCGTCGGAGAGACCCAGTACTTC. Translation gives CASSDSVGETQYF. Full variable domain (outside the CDR3, taken from reference TRBV5-1 and TRBJ2-5): KAGVTQTPRYLIKTRGQQVTLSCSPISGHRSVSWYQQTPGQGLQFLFEYFSETQRNKGNFPGRFSGRQFSNSRSEMNVSTLELGDSALYLCASSDSVGETQYFGPGTRLLVL.

This clonotype occurred many times. The CDR3: CARSIGAEQYF. The CDR3 nucleotides are TGTGCCAGATCCATAGGTGCCGAGCAGTACTTC. The chain is built from TRBV14 and TRBJ2-7, with D unresolved. The CDR3 has 11 amino acids. Per the germline V gene, CDR1 is SGHDN and CDR2 is FVKESK. Trimming removed 9 bases from V and 6 bases from J, with 12 bases in between. Full variable domain (rest looked up from reference TRBV14 and TRBJ2-7): EAGVTQFPSHSVIEKGQTVTLRCDPISGHDNLYWYRRVMGKEIKFLLHFVKESKQDESGMPNNRFLAERTGGTYSTLKVQPAELEDSGVYFCARSIGAEQYFGPGTRLTVT.

A note on this clonotype: One base away lies a much larger clone, so this may be a sequencing read error. The chain has TRBV9 and TRBJ1-1; 7 positions match TRBD1. This CDR3 region has 15 residues. Trimming took 4 bases from V and 3 from J; bases not matched to a gene: 9. Germline V gene sequence: CDR1 SGDLS, CDR2 YYNGEE. The CDR3 DNA sequence: TGTGCCAGCAGCCCAGGGACAGAGGGGTACACTGAAGCTTTCTTT. Its protein is CASSPGTEGYTEAFF.

The gene calls are TRBV3-1 and TRBJ2-1; TRBD1 aligns across 7 bases. V shed 7 bases and J 4 bases; nucleotides not matched to a gene: 7. The V gene's germline CDR1 is LGHDT and CDR2 YNNKEL (reference sequence). The CDR3 has 14 residues. As DNA, the CDR3 is TGTGCCAGCACCAAGGGGGCCGGGTACAATGAGCAGTTCTTC. This codes for CASTKGAGYNEQFF.

This clonotype showed up many times. V usage is TRBV2 and J usage is TRBJ1-4; D perhaps matches TRBD1 (5 bases). V lost 8 bases to trimming and J lost 4 bases, with 11 bases between them. The CDR3 covers 13 residues. Germline V gives CDR1 SNHLY, CDR2 FYNNEI. The CDR3: CASRGGSNEKLFF. CDR3 sequence (DNA): TGTGCCAGCCGGGGCGGGAGTAATGAAAAACTGTTTTTT.

This clonotype was seen many times. The V and J genes are TRBV29-1 and TRBJ2-7, with D possibly being TRBD2 (5 bases). Trimming shortened V by 5 bases and J by 2 bases, and 13 bases separated the two germline ends. Per germline, CDR1 SQVTM and CDR2 ANQGSEA. The CDR3 spans 13 residues. CDR3 sequence (DNA): TGCAGCGTTCGAGGGCTACAACCCTACGAGCAGTACTTC. This gives the protein CSVRGLQPYEQYF.

This clonotype came up a few times. This rearrangement joins TRBV20-1 to TRBJ2-3, with a possible D match to TRBD2 (6 bases). The V end was cut by 7 bases, the J end by 6 bases, with 20 bases between. Per germline, CDR1 DFQATT and CDR2 SNEGSKA (reference sequence). The CDR3 sequence is 14 residues long. The CDR3 DNA follows: TGCAGTGTCCCCGTCAGGTCCCGGGGGGATACGCAGTATTTT. This translates into CSVPVRSRGDTQYF.

This clonotype was observed at least ten times. The V call is TRBV7-3, the J call TRBJ2-2; D not resolved. V shed 5 bases and J shed 0 bases, with 7 bases lying between them. From germline, CDR1 is SGHTA and CDR2 FQGTGA. The CDR3 runs 14 residues. The CDR3 region has the DNA TGTGCCAGCAGCGGCGACGCGAACACCGGGGAGCTGTTTTTT. This gives the protein CASSGDANTGELFF.

This clonotype was observed many times. The chain combines TRBV4-1 with TRBJ2-7, with TRBD1 identical over 7 bases. CDR1 MGHRA and CDR2 YSYEKL come from the germline V gene. The trim removed 1 base at V and 5 bases at J, leaving 2 bases unmatched. The CDR3 length is 13 residues. CDR3 region: CASSQGTGNEQYV. CDR3 sequence (DNA): TGCGCCAGCAGCCAAGGGACAGGCAACGAGCAGTACGTC.